The next 3 T cell receptor beta chains were all read from a single sample in a study of blood T cell repertoires in COVID-19 (dated by TCRdb to between 2020 and 2021). The library was made by the immunoSEQ multiplex PCR assay. TCRdb limited this immuneACCESS table to in-frame rearrangements with V and J called. A share of clones is missing; checked studies link under half to unresolved V genes, and the rest is unexplained. Within this sample are fewer than 250,000 clones, with around 89% of them counted one time only. The leading ten clones occupy 1.5% to 2% of the sample. Sequencing was performed on peripheral blood. These receptor sequences come from a man between 65 and 85 years old with acute or convalescent COVID-19.

This sequence joins TRBV5-5 and TRBJ2-1, with D maybe TRBD2 (5 bases). Germline V gene lookup returns CDR1 SGHKS and CDR2 YYEKEE (reference sequence). The CDR3 totals 15 residues. The V and J ends lost 4 bases and 4 bases respectively, with 15 bases between them. The CDR3 is CASSPGGPGYNEQFF. CDR3 DNA: TGTGCCAGCAGCCCTGGCGGGCCGGGTTACAATGAGCAGTTCTTC.

The chain carries TRBV25-1 and TRBJ2-6; no reliable D call. V lost 4 bases and J lost 0, with 13 bases in between. The CDR3 has 17 amino acids. Looked up from germline, CDR1 is MGHDK and CDR2 is SYGVNS. CDR3 sequence reads: CASSGYGENSGANVLTF. For the CDR3, the DNA is TGTGCCAGCAGTGGATATGGAGAAAACTCTGGGGCCAACGTCCTGACTTTC.

This chain connects TRBV18 to TRBJ1-1; a weak D match, TRBD1 (6 bases). CDR1 is KGHSH, CDR2 LQKENI, per germline. V was trimmed by 4 bases and J by 3 bases, leaving 12 bases between them. The length of the CDR3 is 14 residues. The CDR3 spells CASSRPQGYTEAFF. In DNA form, the CDR3 reads TGTGCCAGCTCACGTCCTCAGGGGTACACTGAAGCTTTCTTT.